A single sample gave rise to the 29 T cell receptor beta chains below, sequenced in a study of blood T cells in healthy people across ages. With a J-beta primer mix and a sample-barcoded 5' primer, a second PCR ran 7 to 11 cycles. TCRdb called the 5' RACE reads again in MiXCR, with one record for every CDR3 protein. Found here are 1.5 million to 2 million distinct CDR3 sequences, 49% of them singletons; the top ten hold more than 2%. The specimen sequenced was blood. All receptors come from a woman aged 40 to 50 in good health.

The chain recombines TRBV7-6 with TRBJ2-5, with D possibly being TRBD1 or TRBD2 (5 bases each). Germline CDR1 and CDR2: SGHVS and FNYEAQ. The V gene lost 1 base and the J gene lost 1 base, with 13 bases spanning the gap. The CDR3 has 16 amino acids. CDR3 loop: CASSLEGPHTQETQYF. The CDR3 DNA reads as TGTGCCAGCAGCTTAGAGGGACCCCACACCCAAGAGACCCAGTACTTC.

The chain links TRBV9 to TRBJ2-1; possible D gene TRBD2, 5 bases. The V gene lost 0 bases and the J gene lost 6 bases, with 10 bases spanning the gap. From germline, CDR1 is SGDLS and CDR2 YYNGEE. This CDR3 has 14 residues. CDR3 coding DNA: TGTGCCAGCAGCGTAGCTACCCGGGGCAATGAGCAGTTCTTC. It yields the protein CASSVATRGNEQFF.

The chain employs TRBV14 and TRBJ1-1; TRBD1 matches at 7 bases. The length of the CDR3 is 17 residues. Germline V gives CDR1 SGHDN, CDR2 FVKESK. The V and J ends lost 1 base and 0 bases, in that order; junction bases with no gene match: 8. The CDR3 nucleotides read TGTGCCAGCAGCCAAGCTAGGGGGCTGTCCCTGAACACTGAAGCTTTCTTT. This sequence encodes CASSQARGLSLNTEAFF.

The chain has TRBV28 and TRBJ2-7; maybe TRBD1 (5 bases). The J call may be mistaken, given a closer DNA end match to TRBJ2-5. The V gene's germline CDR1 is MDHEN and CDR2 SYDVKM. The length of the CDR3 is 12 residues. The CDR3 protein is CASDQGMETQYF. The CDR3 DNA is TGTGCCAGTGACCAGGGAATGGAGACCCAGTACTTC.

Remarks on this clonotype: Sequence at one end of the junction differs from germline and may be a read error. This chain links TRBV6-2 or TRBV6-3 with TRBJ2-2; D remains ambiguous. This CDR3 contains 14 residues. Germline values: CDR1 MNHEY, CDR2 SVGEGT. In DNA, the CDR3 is TGTGCCGGCAGTCCTAATCGGGACACCGGGGAGCTGTTTTTT. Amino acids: CAGSPNRDTGELFF.

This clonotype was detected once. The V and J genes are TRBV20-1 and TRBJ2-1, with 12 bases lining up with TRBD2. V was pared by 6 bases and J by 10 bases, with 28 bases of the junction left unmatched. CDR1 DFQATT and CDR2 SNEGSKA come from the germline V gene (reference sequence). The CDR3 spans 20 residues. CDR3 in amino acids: CSARGFSARLAGERRGEQFF. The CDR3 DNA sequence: TGCAGTGCCCGAGGGTTCTCGGCGCGACTAGCGGGGGAGAGGAGGGGGGAGCAGTTCTTC.

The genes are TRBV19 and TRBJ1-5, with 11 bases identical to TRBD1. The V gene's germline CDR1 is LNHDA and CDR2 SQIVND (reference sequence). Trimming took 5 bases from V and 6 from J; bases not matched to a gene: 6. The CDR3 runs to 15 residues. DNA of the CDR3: TGTGCCAGTAGTTGGGACAGGGGGGATGCTCAGCCCCAGCATTTT. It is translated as CASSWDRGDAQPQHF. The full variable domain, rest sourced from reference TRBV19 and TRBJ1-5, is DGGITQSPKYLFRKEGQNVTLSCEQNLNHDAMYWYRQDPGQGLRLIYYSQIVNDFQKGDIAEGYSVSREKKESFPLTVTSAQKNPTAFYLCASSWDRGDAQPQHFGDGTRLSIL.

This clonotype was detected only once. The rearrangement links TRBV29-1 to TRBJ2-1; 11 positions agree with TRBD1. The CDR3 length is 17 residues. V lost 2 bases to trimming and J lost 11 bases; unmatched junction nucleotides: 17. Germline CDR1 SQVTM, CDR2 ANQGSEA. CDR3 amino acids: CSVEMGRGQGDRVQQFF. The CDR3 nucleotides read TGCAGCGTTGAAATGGGAAGGGGACAGGGGGACCGAGTACAGCAGTTCTTC.

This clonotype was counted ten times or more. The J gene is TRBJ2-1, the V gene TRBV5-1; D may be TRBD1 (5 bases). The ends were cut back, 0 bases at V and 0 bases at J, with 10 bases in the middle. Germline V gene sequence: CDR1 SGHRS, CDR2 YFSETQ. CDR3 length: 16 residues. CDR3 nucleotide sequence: TGCGCCAGCAGCTTGGGACAGCCCAGCTCCTACAATGAGCAGTTCTTC. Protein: CASSLGQPSSYNEQFF.

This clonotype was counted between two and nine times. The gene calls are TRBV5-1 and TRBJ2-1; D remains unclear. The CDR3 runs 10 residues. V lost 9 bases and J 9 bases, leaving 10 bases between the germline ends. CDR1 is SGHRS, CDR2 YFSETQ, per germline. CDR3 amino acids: CAITLGEQFF. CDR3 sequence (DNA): TGCGCCATCACGCTGGGTGAGCAGTTCTTC.

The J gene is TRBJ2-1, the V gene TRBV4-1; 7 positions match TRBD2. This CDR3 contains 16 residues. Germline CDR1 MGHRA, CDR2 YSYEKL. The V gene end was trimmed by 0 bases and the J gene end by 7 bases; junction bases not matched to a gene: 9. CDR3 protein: CASSQDLGGTGNEQFF. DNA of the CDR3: TGCGCCAGCAGCCAAGATTTGGGGGGGACGGGGAATGAGCAGTTCTTC.

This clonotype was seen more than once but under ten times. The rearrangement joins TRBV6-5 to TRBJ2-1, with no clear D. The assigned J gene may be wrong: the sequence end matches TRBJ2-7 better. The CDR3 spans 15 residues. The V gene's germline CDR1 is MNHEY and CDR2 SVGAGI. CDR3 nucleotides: TGTGCCAGCAGCGGCATAGGTAGTTCCTACAATGAGCAGTACTTC. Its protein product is CASSGIGSSYNEQYF.

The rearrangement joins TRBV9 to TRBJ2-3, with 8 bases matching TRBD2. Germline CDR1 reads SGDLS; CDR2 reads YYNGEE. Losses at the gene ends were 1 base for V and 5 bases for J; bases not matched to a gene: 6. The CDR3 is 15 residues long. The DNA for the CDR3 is TGTGCCAGCAGCGTACGCGGGGGGAGTGGAGATACGCAGTATTTT. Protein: CASSVRGGSGDTQYF.

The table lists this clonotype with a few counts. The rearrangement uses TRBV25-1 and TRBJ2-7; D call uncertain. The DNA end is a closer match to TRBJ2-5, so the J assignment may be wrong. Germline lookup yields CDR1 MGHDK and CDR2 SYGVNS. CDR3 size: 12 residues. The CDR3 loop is CASSRSSETQYF. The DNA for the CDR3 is TGTGCCAGCAGTAGGAGCTCCGAGACCCAGTACTTC.

CDR3 loop: CASSDSWGEQFF. Written as DNA, the CDR3 is TGTGCCAGCAGTGACTCTTGGGGTGAGCAGTTCTTC. The gene calls are TRBV6-4 and TRBJ2-1, with D uncertain. The CDR3 is made up of 12 amino acids. Per germline, CDR1 MRHNA and CDR2 SNTAGT. V was pared by 0 bases and J by 9 bases, with 6 bases between.

CDR3 sequence (DNA): TGTGCCACCAGCAACGGACGGATACAAGAGACCCAGTTCTTC. This codes for CATSNGRIQETQFF. The V call is TRBV15, the J call TRBJ2-5; D not certain. The J call is uncertain, as TRBJ2-1 better fits the DNA end. CDR1 and CDR2 (germline): LNHNV, YYDKDF (reference sequence). The CDR3 loop spans 14 amino acids.

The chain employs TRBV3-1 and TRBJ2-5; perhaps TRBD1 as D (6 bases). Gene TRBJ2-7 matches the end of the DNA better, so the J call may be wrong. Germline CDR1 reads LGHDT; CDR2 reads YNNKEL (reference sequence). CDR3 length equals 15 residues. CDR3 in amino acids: CASSPQDRRAYEQYF. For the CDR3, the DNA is TGTGCCAGCAGCCCACAGGACAGACGAGCCTACGAGCAGTACTTC.

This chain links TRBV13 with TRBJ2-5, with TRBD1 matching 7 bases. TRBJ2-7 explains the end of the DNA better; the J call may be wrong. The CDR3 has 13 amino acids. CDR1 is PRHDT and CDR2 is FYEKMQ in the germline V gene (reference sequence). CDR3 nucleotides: TGTGCCAGCAGCACCAGGACAGGCGACGAGCAGTACTTC. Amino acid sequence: CASSTRTGDEQYF.

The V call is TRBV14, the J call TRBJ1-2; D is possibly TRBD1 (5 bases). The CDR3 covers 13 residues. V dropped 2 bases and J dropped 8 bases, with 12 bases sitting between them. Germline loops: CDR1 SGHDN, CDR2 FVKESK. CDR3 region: CASSQREQGGYTF. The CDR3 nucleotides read TGTGCCAGCAGCCAAAGGGAGCAGGGCGGCTACACCTTC. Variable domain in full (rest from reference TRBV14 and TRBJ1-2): EAGVTQFPSHSVIEKGQTVTLRCDPISGHDNLYWYRRVMGKEIKFLLHFVKESKQDESGMPNNRFLAERTGGTYSTLKVQPAELEDSGVYFCASSQREQGGYTFGSGTRLTVV.

In DNA, the CDR3 is TGTGCCAGCATCCAAGGGTCTGCGAGCTCCTACGAGCAGTACTTC. It encodes CASIQGSASSYEQYF. The genes are TRBV6-1 and TRBJ2-7; no clear D gene. V was trimmed by 7 bases and J by 0 bases, leaving 16 bases between them. Germline CDR1 MNHNS, CDR2 SASEGT. This CDR3 has 15 amino acids.

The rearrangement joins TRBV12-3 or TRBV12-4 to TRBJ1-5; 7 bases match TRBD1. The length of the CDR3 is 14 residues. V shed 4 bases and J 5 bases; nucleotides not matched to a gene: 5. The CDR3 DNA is TGTGCCAGCAGTTACCGGGACAGCGATCAGCCCCAGCATTTT. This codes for CASSYRDSDQPQHF.

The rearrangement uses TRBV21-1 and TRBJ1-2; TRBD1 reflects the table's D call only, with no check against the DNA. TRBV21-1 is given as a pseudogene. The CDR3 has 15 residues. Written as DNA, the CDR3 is TGTGCCAGCACCGAAGACAGGGCGAAGGGCTATGGCTACACCTTC. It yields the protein CASTEDRAKGYGYTF.

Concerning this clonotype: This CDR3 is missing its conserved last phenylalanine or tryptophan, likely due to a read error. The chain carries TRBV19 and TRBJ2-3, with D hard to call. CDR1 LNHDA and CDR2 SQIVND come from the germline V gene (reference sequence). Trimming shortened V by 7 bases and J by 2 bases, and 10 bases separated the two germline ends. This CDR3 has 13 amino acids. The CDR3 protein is CASNPAFTDTQYL. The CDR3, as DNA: TGTGCCAGTAACCCGGCGTTCACAGATACGCAGTATTTA.

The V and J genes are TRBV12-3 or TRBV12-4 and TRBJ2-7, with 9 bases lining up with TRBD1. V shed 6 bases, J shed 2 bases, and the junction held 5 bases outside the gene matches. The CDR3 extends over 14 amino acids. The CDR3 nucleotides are TGTGCCAGCAGGGGACAGGGCCTAGCCTACGAGCAGTACTTC. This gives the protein CASRGQGLAYEQYF.

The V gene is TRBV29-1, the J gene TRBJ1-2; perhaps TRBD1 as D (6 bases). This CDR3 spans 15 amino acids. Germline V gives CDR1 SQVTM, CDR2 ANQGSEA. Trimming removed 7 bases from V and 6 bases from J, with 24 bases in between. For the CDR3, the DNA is TGCAGCGCTGCACCCCTAACGTCGGACAGAAATGGCTACACCTTC. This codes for CSAAPLTSDRNGYTF.

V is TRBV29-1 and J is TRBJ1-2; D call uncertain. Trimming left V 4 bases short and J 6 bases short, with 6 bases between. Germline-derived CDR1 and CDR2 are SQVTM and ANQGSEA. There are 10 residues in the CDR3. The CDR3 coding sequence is TGCAGCGTTGTGTGGGATGGCTACACCTTC. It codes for CSVVWDGYTF.

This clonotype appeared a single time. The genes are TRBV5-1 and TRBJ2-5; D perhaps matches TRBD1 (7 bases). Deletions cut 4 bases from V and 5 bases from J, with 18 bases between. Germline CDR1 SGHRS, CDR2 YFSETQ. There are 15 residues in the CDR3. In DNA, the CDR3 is TGCGCCAGCAGCACGGGGGACAGAACAAGGGAGACCCAGTACTTC. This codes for CASSTGDRTRETQYF.

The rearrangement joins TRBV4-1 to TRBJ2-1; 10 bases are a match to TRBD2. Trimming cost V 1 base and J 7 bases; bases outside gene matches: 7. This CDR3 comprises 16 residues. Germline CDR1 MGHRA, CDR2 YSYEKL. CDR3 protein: CASSQGPAGGRNEQFF. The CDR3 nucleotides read TGCGCCAGCAGCCAAGGGCCAGCGGGGGGGCGGAATGAGCAGTTCTTC.

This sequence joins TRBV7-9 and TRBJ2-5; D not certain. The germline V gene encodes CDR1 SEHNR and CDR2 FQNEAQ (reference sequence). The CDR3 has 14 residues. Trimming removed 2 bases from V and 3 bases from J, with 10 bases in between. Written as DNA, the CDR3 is TGTGCCAGCAGCTTATTGAACGCTGAAGAGACCCAGTACTTC. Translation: CASSLLNAEETQYF.